The TCR beta chain under discussion was sequenced for a study of cytomegalovirus exposure and HLA in healthy donors (TCRdb year 2017). Notes on the research overall: According to an earlier analysis of a few hundred of the donors, about 190 million T cells yielded approximately 120 million unique TCR beta sequences and approximately 280 Gb of sequence data. A few DR-DQ haplotypes were handled as single units for association and clustering because linkage in the cohort was strong. Typing coverage varied by locus: roughly 629-640 donors for A, B, C, DRB1 and DQB1; more than 500 for DQA1; about 570 for DPA1; around 450 for DPB1. In addition to the first cohort of approximately 650 subjects, a separate validation cohort of over 90 different subjects was used. Of the roughly 400 genotyped donors, 65% to 90% were placed in the genetic ancestry cluster associated with self-reported Caucasian donors. Donor age, sex, ethnicity and CMV serostatus were compiled together with the repertoire data. Using immunosequencing, the study profiled T cell repertoires from about 650 subjects and related those repertoires to cytomegalovirus serostatus. Rather than drawing on any new phenotypic data, the later analysis identified candidate immune exposures from TCR beta sequences and the way those sequences occurred across donors. A later analysis re-analyzed previously published TCR beta repertoires from several hundred donors and added high-resolution HLA genotyping to study TCR occurrence patterns. Among about 370 genotyped donors of the cohort, an average of roughly 230,000 unique TCR beta nucleotide sequences was sequenced per donor, of which roughly 17% were non-productive. Class I and class II HLA loci were covered by the typing at four-digit resolution. In an earlier analysis of about 590 of the donors, high-throughput TCR beta sequencing was used to judge whether each TCR beta V gene segment behaved as functional or pseudogenic. Every discovery cohort repertoire had been produced on one sequencing platform. A later genetic analysis took genome-wide SNP genotypes for about 65% of the 666 donors and used that subset as a discovery cohort. The study was designed to test whether signatures of past pathogen exposure could be identified by cataloging public T cell receptors. About 330 gigabases of sequencing data and roughly 80 million unique TCR sequences made up an early release that covered over 550 HLA-typed donors. To predict cytomegalovirus infection status, the study combined high-throughput TCR immunosequencing, statistical association of individual TCRs with disease status, and machine learning. Broader findings and caveats from the paper: The study listed approximately 150 TCR beta chains as associated with cytomegalovirus. Linkage disequilibrium might explain the correlated functional status among segregating V segments, but an unknown experimental factor could not be ruled out. The classifier was reported to diagnose cytomegalovirus status with high specificity and sensitivity in both the original cohort and the validation cohort. A group of highly shared sequence variants was considered likely to be a technical artifact of the sequencing pipeline. Strong co-occurrence of HLA alleles, especially DR and DQ, made assigning TCR associations to individual alleles difficult. In vitro tests confirmed that a few of the cytomegalovirus-associated TCR beta chains recognize cytomegalovirus antigens. Because counts were too low, 15 to 20 rarely observed V segments, including chromosome 9 orphons, were excluded from the earlier analysis of a few hundred of the donors. A further reported finding was that TCR beta sequences accurately predicted the HLA-A and HLA-B alleles for most subjects in the first cohort. In a later analysis, the rate of TCR association differed among HLA loci, with DRB1 alleles having the most associated TCRs and HLA-C alleles having the fewest. A later analysis reported that several top co-occurrence clusters appeared linked to parvovirus B19, influenza, CMV and Epstein-Barr virus. According to the authors, the approach could potentially be generalized to other disease states and immunological phenotypes. V-gene and J-gene trimming of TCR beta chains was associated with a missense DCLRE1C variant in a later genetic analysis, and the association was replicated in an independent cohort. An earlier analysis of approximately 500 of the donors showed that most TCR beta V segments appeared in productive rearrangements either about 87% or about 30% of the time, which broadly matched IMGT annotations. Presence/absence analyses assumed roughly uniform sequencing depth across donors, an assumption that may not hold. In a later genetic analysis, fewer N-insertions in productive TCRs were reported among donors in an Asian-associated ancestry cluster than the approximately 630-donor mean. A later analysis found that most CMV-associated TCR beta chains appeared HLA-restricted, with HLA associations seemingly driven largely by CMV exposure. Most TCR sequences were observed very rarely across donors, whereas some public TCRs were present in many individuals. Because HLA typing was missing for some donors at each locus, association tests included only the typed subset. Some IMGT-functional V segments, including TRBV6-2 and TRBV6-3, could not be told apart with the 87-base-pair reads, so those segments were excluded. Only TCR beta chains were sequenced in this cohort, and the absence of alpha or paired-chain data limited detectable features. A later analysis found that HLA-associated TCR beta chains were more clonally expanded and had lower generation probabilities than equally common non-associated chains. In a later analysis, around 17,000 TCR beta sequences were associated with specific HLA alleles at a false discovery rate of 0.05. The only immune exposure information available for the cohort was CMV serostatus.

The CDR3, cysteine through phenylalanine, is 18 amino acids long. Solely the CDR3 DNA is kept, with 54 bases framed from the first base. Looking up the germline V gene yields CDR1 SGHDT and CDR2 YYEEEE. V and J are truncated by 4 bases and 0 bases respectively, leaving an intervening sequence of 19 bases. The cohort comprised fewer than 700 healthy bone marrow donors. Cohort members were all nominally healthy when sampled, although unrecorded immune exposures were likely present. The donor tested CMV seropositive, placing the donor among the 289 seropositive members of the cohort. Every donor gave a peripheral blood sample, and the peripheral blood mononuclear cells from that sample were used for TCR beta sequencing. The Qiagen DNeasy Blood Extraction Kit was used to extract genomic DNA from the blood cell samples. Receptor libraries were prepared by the immunoSEQ multiplex PCR assay. A mixture of 60 forward primers for TCR Vbeta segments and 13 reverse primers for TCR Jbeta segments was used in the multiplex PCR. Amplification of the CDR3 region of rearranged TCR beta genes was performed with a multiplex PCR assay on genomic DNA. Amplified TCR beta libraries were sequenced as 87-base-pair reads on the Illumina HiSeq System. In the source study's methods: A later analysis counted approximately 84 million unique TCR beta chains across the 690 or so repertoires, and some 11 million of these chains were shared by at least two donors. Raw reads were error-corrected and collapsed into unique sequences with a nearest-neighbor algorithm that merged closely related sequences to remove PCR and sequencing errors. V, D and J gene segments were assigned by aligning CDR3 sequences to IMGT reference sequences. Each retained sequence needed at least a six-nucleotide match to both a V gene segment and a J gene segment. Rearrangements were called productive when the CDR3 lacked stop codons and stayed in frame with V and J; all others were non-productive. Following IMGT convention, CDR3 was defined as the stretch from the second conserved V-encoded cysteine up to the conserved J-encoded phenylalanine. In an earlier analysis of roughly 610 of the donors, sequences lacking an unambiguous match to a single V gene segment were excluded. An earlier analysis of about 590 of the donors classified V segments as functional when productive rearrangements were above 56.7% and as segregating when the standard deviation between donors was above 5%. To diagnose cytomegalovirus status from the catalog of TCR beta chain sequences, a statistical classification framework was built. In a later analysis, V and J genes were assigned by comparing TCR nucleotide sequences against IMGT/GENE-DB human TR gene sequences. In a later analysis, CDR3 sequences and most-parsimonious VDJ recombination scenarios were assigned using the TCRdist pipeline. In a later analysis, each TCR beta chain was defined by its CDR3 amino acid sequence together with its V-gene family, and reads without a unique V-gene family were excluded. In a later analysis, 500 to 700 highly shared, low-generation-probability nucleotide sequences were removed to address suspected cross-contamination and a sequencing artifact. In a later analysis, a clonal expansion index was calculated for each public chain from normalized within-repertoire ranks of inferred template counts. In a later analysis, generation probabilities were computed using a VDJ recombination model fitted to out-of-frame rearrangements, and the results were checked against IGoR. A later analysis scored TCR-TCR, TCR-HLA and TCR-CMV co-occurrence with hypergeometric tests, applying a repertoire-size bias correction to TCR pairs. In a later analysis, false discovery rates were estimated by permuting HLA or CMV assignments 20 times. In a later analysis, co-occurring TCRs were grouped using DBSCAN, with TCRdist sequence similarity added in when clustering inside HLA-allele-positive subsets. Repertoires with fewer than 30,000 or more than 120,000 public chains, plus five repertoires with anomalous nucleotide sharing, were excluded from co-occurrence clustering. The clones in this table, taken by TCRdb from immuneACCESS, are in-frame only. Not every clone is retained; where verified, under half of the shortfall comes from an unresolved V gene, and the cause of the rest is unknown. Clone size and V and J calls were adopted from that table, with D and trimming inferred from the DNA. Here the sample has under 200,000 clones; roughly three quarters occur a single time. Around 3.2% of the sample is in the top ten clones.

A word on this clone: It has no known antigen specificity. No qualities accompany the bases; no much larger clone lies one base away.

The V gene is TRBV5-6 and the J gene is TRBJ2-2; 6 matching bases give a weak D call of TRBD1. The sample comprised PBMCs. The receptor comes from a woman aged 45-59 years in good health and CMV-seropositive. The DNA is as follows: TGTGCCAGCAGCCCCCTTACAGGGAAAGGGTCGAACACCGGGGAGCTGTTTTTT. This sequence encodes CASSPLTGKGSNTGELFF.